This T cell receptor (beta chain) came from a study of blood T cells in healthy people across ages. Overall study results and limits: Per-million-T-cell TCR beta diversity fell roughly linearly with age.

A second PCR of about 6 to 12 cycles used a sample-barcoded 5' primer and a J-beta primer mix. Each CDR3 protein is one row after TCRdb ran MiXCR on the 5' RACE reads. This sample has 2 million or so distinct CDR3 sequences, with roughly 50% found just once. Germline lookup yields CDR1 SGHRS and CDR2 YFSETQ. The V gene end was trimmed by 0 bases and the J gene end by 15 bases; junction bases not matched to a gene: 8. The CDR3 contains 13 residues. This clonotype came up a few times. Its antigen is not identified. Extraction yielded at least 5 micrograms of total RNA per sample. The specimen sequenced was blood. This TCR came from a woman aged 40 to 50 in good health. V is TRBV5-1 and J is TRBJ2-1, with 8 positions matching TRBD2. CDR3 nucleotide sequence: TGCGCCAGCAGCTTGGCCGTTAGCGGGGATGTGTTCTTC. It is translated as CASSLAVSGDVFF.